The clone carrying this TCR beta chain was picked up many times. The target antigen is unknown. This sample is drawn from a study of T-cell reconstitution after alpha-beta-depleted transplantation in children. The study's findings and limits: Diversity and T-cell counts at one year after transplant derived mostly from new T cells.

Unique molecular identifiers were used in preparing the TCRbeta library. MiXCR, applied by TCRdb to the PCR reads, yields one record per CDR3 protein. Of around 180,000 distinct CDR3 sequences in the sample, roughly 10% were seen once. V lost 2 bases, J lost 6 bases, and 17 bases lay in between. CDR1 DFQATT and CDR2 SNEGSKA come from the germline V gene (reference sequence). The CDR3 contains 15 residues. This chain uses TRBV20-1 with TRBJ2-1; D gene ambiguous. The specimen was PBMCs, collected before TCRalphabeta/CD19-depleted stem cell transplant. This TCR derives from a boy aged 2-9 years with acute myeloid leukemia, due to receive a stem cell transplant. This CDR3 is CSARFSFSGGNEQFF. Written as DNA, the CDR3 is TGCAGTGCTAGATTTTCGTTTTCTGGTGGCAATGAGCAGTTCTTC.